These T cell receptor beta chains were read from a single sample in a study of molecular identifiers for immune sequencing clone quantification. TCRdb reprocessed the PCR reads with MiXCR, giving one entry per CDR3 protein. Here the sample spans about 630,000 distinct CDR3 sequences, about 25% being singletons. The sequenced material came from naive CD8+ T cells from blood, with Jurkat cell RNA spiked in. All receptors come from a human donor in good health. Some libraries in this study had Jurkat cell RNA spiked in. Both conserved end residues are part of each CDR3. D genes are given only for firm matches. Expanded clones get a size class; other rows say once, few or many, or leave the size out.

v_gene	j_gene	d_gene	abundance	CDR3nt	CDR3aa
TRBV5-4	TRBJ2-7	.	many	TGTGCCAGCAGCCCGGAGGTAGCTTACGAGCAGTACTTC	CASSPEVAYEQYF
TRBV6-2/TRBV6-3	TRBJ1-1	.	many	TGTGCCAGCAGTTTCCAACACCGGAACACTGAAGCTTTCTTT	CASSFQHRNTEAFF
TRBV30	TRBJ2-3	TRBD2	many	TGTGCCTGGAGTGTAGTGGGGGGGAGCACAGATACGCAGTATTTT	CAWSVVGGSTDTQYF
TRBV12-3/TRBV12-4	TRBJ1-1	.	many	TGTGCCAGCAGTCGGGACAACTCGAACACTGAAGCTTTCTTT	CASSRDNSNTEAFF
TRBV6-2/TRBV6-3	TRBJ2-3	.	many	TGTGCCAGCAGGGGACCAAGCCCAGATACGCAGTATTTT	CASRGPSPDTQYF
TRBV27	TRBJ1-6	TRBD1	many	TGTGCCAGCAGTTTATCAGGACAGGGTTCGAGTTCACCCCTCCACTTT	CASSLSGQGSSSPLHF
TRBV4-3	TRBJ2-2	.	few	TGCGCCAGCAGCCTTAGGAGTAGGGCCGGGGAGCTGTTTTTT	CASSLRSRAGELFF
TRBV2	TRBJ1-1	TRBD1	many	TGTGCCAGCAGTGAATGGCAGGGGGGCTCCACTGAAGCTTTCTTT	CASSEWQGGSTEAFF
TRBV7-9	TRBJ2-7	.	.	TGTGCCAGCAGCTTAAACCCATCCGTAGACTACGAGCAGTACTTC	CASSLNPSVDYEQYF
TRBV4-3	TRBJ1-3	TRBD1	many	TGCGCCAGCAGCCGAATACAGGGGCCAGCTGGAAACACCATATATTTT	CASSRIQGPAGNTIYF
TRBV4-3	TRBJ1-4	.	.	TGCGCCAGCGGCCAAGATCAACCCGGGGATTTTGTTGGTGAAAAACTGTTTTTT	CASGQDQPGDFVGEKLFF
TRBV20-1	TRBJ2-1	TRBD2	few	TGCAGTGCCCGATGGTGGCTAGCGGACTACAATGAGCAGTTCTTC	CSARWWLADYNEQFF
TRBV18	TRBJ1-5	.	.	TGTGCCAGCTCACGAGGGGCGCAGGGGAGCAATCAGCCCCAGCATTTT	CASSRGAQGSNQPQHF
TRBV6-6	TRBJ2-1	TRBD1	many	TGTGCCAGCAGTTCCGGGACAGGGTTGGGGAATGAGCAGTTCTTC	CASSSGTGLGNEQFF
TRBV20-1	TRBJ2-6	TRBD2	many	TGCAGTGCTACCGGGACTAGCTCTGGGGCCAACGTCCTGACTTTC	CSATGTSSGANVLTF
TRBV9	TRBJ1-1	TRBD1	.	TGTGCCAGCAGCGTAGGAATAGGACAGGGGATCACTGAAGCTTTCTTT	CASSVGIGQGITEAFF
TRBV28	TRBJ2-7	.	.	TGTGCCAGCAGTTTAATAGGTCTCTCCTACGAGCAGTACTTC	CASSLIGLSYEQYF
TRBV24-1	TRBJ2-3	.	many	TGTGCCACCAGTGCAACGACAGCTAGCACAGATACGCAGTATTTT	CATSATTASTDTQYF
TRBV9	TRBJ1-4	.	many	TGTGCCAGCAGCGTAATCGGCAACCCCGGCGAAAAACTGTTTTTT	CASSVIGNPGEKLFF
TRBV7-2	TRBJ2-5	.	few	TGTGCCAGCAGCCCCGAGTACGCAACAAGCCGAGAGACCCAGTACTTC	CASSPEYATSRETQYF
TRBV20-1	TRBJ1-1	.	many	TGCAGTGCTAGATGGGGCCCTGAAGCTTTCTTT	CSARWGPEAFF
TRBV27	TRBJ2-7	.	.	TGTGCCAGCAGTTTCGGGAGGGGGCCGGCCGAGCAGTACTTC	CASSFGRGPAEQYF
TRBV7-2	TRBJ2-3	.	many	TGTGCCGCTGGGATAGCCACAGATACGCAGTATTTT	CAAGIATDTQYF
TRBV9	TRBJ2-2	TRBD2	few	TGTGCCAGCAGCGTAGCGGGACTAGCGGGAGCCGGGGAGCTGTTTTTT	CASSVAGLAGAGELFF
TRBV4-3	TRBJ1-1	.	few	TGCGCCAGCAGCCAAGACCTACAGGGCGGTAACACTGAAGCTTTCTTT	CASSQDLQGGNTEAFF
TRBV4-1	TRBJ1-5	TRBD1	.	TGCGCCAGCAGCCAAGAACAGGGGGCACGTCAGCCCCAGCATTTT	CASSQEQGARQPQHF
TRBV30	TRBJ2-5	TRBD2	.	TGTGCCTGGAGTGTTGCGGGGGGGAGTCAAGAGACCCAGTACTTC	CAWSVAGGSQETQYF
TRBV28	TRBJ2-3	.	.	TGTGTCAGCAGTTTTTCCAAGCGGAGCACAGATACGCAGTATTTT	CVSSFSKRSTDTQYF
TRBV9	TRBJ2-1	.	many	TGCGCCAGCAGCGTCGACTCCTACAATGAGCAGTTCTTC	CASSVDSYNEQFF